These T cell receptor beta chains were read from a single sample in a study of T cell changes during pregnancy in multiple sclerosis. The method was immunoSEQ multiplex PCR; TCRdb's version includes in-frame clones alone and lacks a portion of them. Among 75,000 to 80,000 clones listed, roughly 95% were seen once. The sequences come from peripheral blood, collected in the second trimester of pregnancy. The receptor source for this set is a female donor in good health, enrolled as a control in a pregnancy study. The CDR3 runs from the conserved cysteine through the conserved F or W. D genes are given only for firm matches. For some rows the clone size is stated as once, few or many, or as a class when expanded; others skip it.

clone size	V gene	J gene	D gene	CDR3 DNA	CDR3 protein
.	TRBV7-2	TRBJ1-2	.	TGTGCCAGCAGCTTAATATGGGGGGGCGCGGACTATGGCTACACCTTC	CASSLIWGGADYGYTF
.	TRBV4-1	TRBJ1-1	.	TGCGCCAGCAGCCCAGGAGCGGGTGAAGCTTTCTTT	CASSPGAGEAFF
.	TRBV2	TRBJ2-1	TRBD2	TGTGCCAGCAGCAGGACTAGCGGGGGGAATGAGCAGTTCTTC	CASSRTSGGNEQFF
.	TRBV6-5	TRBJ1-4	.	TGTGCCAGCAGGTCCCTGGGCCGGGAAAAACTGTTTTTT	CASRSLGREKLFF
.	TRBV27	TRBJ1-2	.	TGTGCCAGCAGTTTAGGGCAGGGGAATAACTATGGCTACACCTTC	CASSLGQGNNYGYTF
once	TRBV19	TRBJ2-7	.	TGTGCCAGTAGTATGGGTCGGGGTTCCCACGAGCAGTACTTC	CASSMGRGSHEQYF
.	TRBV14	TRBJ2-3	.	TGTGCCAGCAGACCCCCGGGAACGGATACGCAGTATTTT	CASRPPGTDTQYF
.	TRBV9	TRBJ1-2	.	TGTGCCAGCAGCCAGGGAGGGTCTAACTATGGCTACACCTTC	CASSQGGSNYGYTF
.	TRBV11-2	TRBJ2-7	.	TGTGCCAGCTCAACTACAGGCAACAGGGTTAGGGAGCAGTACTTC	CASSTTGNRVREQYF
.	TRBV7-2	TRBJ1-1	TRBD1	TGTGCCAGCAGCCTAACTAGTGGGACAGGGGGGGGCACTGAAGCTTTCTTT	CASSLTSGTGGGTEAFF
.	TRBV7-2	TRBJ2-2	.	TGTGCCAGCAGCTTACTTGGCAGCACCGGGGAGCTGTTTTTT	CASSLLGSTGELFF
.	TRBV10-1	TRBJ1-4	.	TGCGCCAGCACCAGATTCGCGTTTGTTGGGGCGGCTAATGAAAAACTGTTTTTT	CASTRFAFVGAANEKLFF
.	TRBV5-1	TRBJ2-7	TRBD1	TGCGCCAGCAGCATCGGGACAGAAGATTACGAGCAGTACTTC	CASSIGTEDYEQYF
.	TRBV11-1	TRBJ1-5	TRBD1	TGTGCCAGCAGCCTTGACAGGGGACAGCCCCAGCATTTT	CASSLDRGQPQHF
once	TRBV30	TRBJ1-2	TRBD1	TGTGCCTGGAGAAAAGCCCTCGGGACAGGCGGGACCTATGGCTACACCTTC	CAWRKALGTGGTYGYTF
.	TRBV9	TRBJ2-7	.	TGTGCCAGCAGCCCCAAGGAGCAGACAGCTCCCTACGAGCAGTACTTC	CASSPKEQTAPYEQYF
.	TRBV6-6	TRBJ1-4	TRBD1	TGTGCCAGCAGTCCAGGACAGGGGGCGGAAAAACTGTTTTTT	CASSPGQGAEKLFF
.	TRBV9	TRBJ1-1	.	TGTGCCAGCACGTCGGGTGGCATGAACACTGAAGCTTTCTTT	CASTSGGMNTEAFF
.	TRBV11-3	TRBJ2-4	TRBD1	TGTGCCAGCAGCTTAGTAGGGGACAGGGGTACCCTAGCCAAAAACATTCAGTACTTC	CASSLVGDRGTLAKNIQYF
.	TRBV23-1	TRBJ2-2	TRBD2	TGCGCCAGCAGTCAATCGAAGACTAGCGGGGGAAAGACCGGGGAGCTGTTTTTT	CASSQSKTSGGKTGELFF
.	TRBV6-6	TRBJ1-3	.	TGTGCCAGCAGTTATTTCAACTTCTCTGGAAACACCATATATTTT	CASSYFNFSGNTIYF
.	TRBV4-3	TRBJ1-5	.	TGCGCCAGCAGCCGCCTTACAGGGCTGGGACAGCCCCAGCATTTT	CASSRLTGLGQPQHF
.	TRBV5-1	TRBJ2-7	.	TGCGCCAGCAGCTTGGATGGCAGGGGAGACTACGAGCAGTACTTC	CASSLDGRGDYEQYF
.	TRBV27	TRBJ1-1	TRBD1	TGTGCCAGCAGTTTACGGACAGGGGACCCGAACACTGAAGCTTTCTTT	CASSLRTGDPNTEAFF
.	TRBV7-7	TRBJ2-1	TRBD1	TGTGCTAGCAGTTATCGACAGGGGGTCAATGAGCAGTTCTTC	CASSYRQGVNEQFF
.	TRBV18	TRBJ1-4	TRBD1	TGTGCCAGCTCGCCTAAACAGGGGGTAGATGAAAAACTGTTTTTT	CASSPKQGVDEKLFF
.	TRBV4-1	TRBJ1-4	.	TGCGCCAGCAGCTTCCGACTGGGAGAAGATGAAAAACTGTTTTTT	CASSFRLGEDEKLFF
once	TRBV27	TRBJ2-7	TRBD1	TGTGCCAGCAGTTTTCAACAGGGGAGCTCCTACGAGCAGTACTTC	CASSFQQGSSYEQYF
once	TRBV4-2	TRBJ2-5	.	TGTGCCAGCAGCCCTAGCGTGGAGACCCAGTACTTC	CASSPSVETQYF
.	TRBV28	TRBJ2-5	.	TGTGCCAGCAGTCTCCGGGTAGAGACCCAGTACTTC	CASSLRVETQYF
.	TRBV7-2	TRBJ2-3	.	TGTGCCAGCAGCGCCCGGACAGCGTACGTTAGCACAGATACGCAGTATTTT	CASSARTAYVSTDTQYF
once	TRBV7-2	TRBJ2-7	TRBD1	TGTGCCAGCAGCCTATGGGACAGGGGAATCTACGAGCAGTACTTC	CASSLWDRGIYEQYF
few	TRBV5-4	TRBJ1-4	.	TGTGCCTTCCAGGGCCTTAATGAAAAACTGTTTTTT	CAFQGLNEKLFF
once	TRBV19	TRBJ2-5	TRBD1	TGTGCCAGTACCCCGGGACAGGGGGCGCGGGAGACCCAGTACTTC	CASTPGQGARETQYF
.	TRBV18	TRBJ1-2	TRBD1	TGTGCCAGCTCACCAAGGAGGGGGCTCGCCTATGGCTACACCTTC	CASSPRRGLAYGYTF
.	TRBV25-1	TRBJ2-1	TRBD2	TGTGCCGGGACCCTCCTGACTAGCGGGGGGGGCGATGAGCAGTTCTTC	CAGTLLTSGGGDEQFF
once	TRBV29-1	TRBJ1-2	.	TGCAGCGCGGGGTCTGGTGGCTACACCTTC	CSAGSGGYTF
.	TRBV29-1	TRBJ1-6	.	TGCAGCGTCAGGGGAGACATTAGCTCACCCCTCCACTTT	CSVRGDISSPLHF
.	TRBV4-2	TRBJ1-4	.	TGTGCCAGCAGCCAAGCTTGGGGCGCCCCAAATGAAAAACTGTTTTTT	CASSQAWGAPNEKLFF